This entry describes one TCR beta chain. This clonotype has a count of ten or more. Its cognate antigen has yet to be identified. The input lacks base qualities; no much larger clone sits a single base away. The meaning of the sample's time point label: newly diagnosed GD, antithyroid drugs for less than 3 months. For both TCR sequencing and RNA sequencing, RNA was extracted from PBMCs in TRIzol. Graves' disease was diagnosed according to American Thyroid Association guidelines. Patients were recruited from an endocrinology department in Xi'an, China. Each patient gave about 9.1 milliliters of peripheral blood, collected in an EDTA anticoagulant tube. Ficoll Paque Plus density gradient separation was used to isolate PBMCs, and no further T cell sorting was done. An Agilent 2100 Bioanalyzer and agarose gel were used to check RNA quality, and a NanoDrop 2000 was used to measure RNA concentration. This sample was taken from a study of regulatory T cells in long-lasting Graves disease (dated by TCRdb to the early 2020s). Background for the entire study: In the newly diagnosed Graves' disease group, patients had been taking antithyroid drugs for less than 3 months. Patients with persistent Graves' disease were compared with patients with newly diagnosed Graves' disease using TCR sequencing and RNA sequencing of peripheral blood. The study was conducted in China and was registered as a clinical trial. A total of about 33 samples underwent TCR sequencing, from about 13 patients with persistent Graves' disease and 20 or so patients with newly diagnosed Graves' disease. Findings and caveats that apply to the study as a whole: Patients with persistent disease shared more public clonotypes (approximately 2,500) than newly diagnosed patients did (approximately 970). Compared with newly diagnosed patients, patients with persistent Graves' disease had lower TCR Shannon entropy and fewer highly expanded clones, which suggests clonal expansion. Sequencing and analysis were limited to the TCR beta chain. Because the primary lesion, thyroid tissue, could not be accessed, the study looked at peripheral blood alone. TRBV28, TRBJ1-2 and TRBJ2-5 were preferentially used in persistent disease, while TRBV20-1 and TRBJ2-1 were favored in newly diagnosed disease. The authors noted that the small sample size was a limitation that may lower accuracy.

V is cut back by 2 bases and J by 6 bases, with 6 bases in the junction unmatched. From the cysteine up to the phenylalanine, the CDR3 has a length of 14 residues. Kept here is only the CDR3 DNA, which spans 42 bases and is read in frame from base 1. Taken from the germline V gene (reference sequence), the CDR1 and CDR2 loops are MNHEY and SMNVEV. Libraries were made using multiplex PCR. Instrument used: Illumina HiSeq 4000. iRepertoire HTBI primers and Arm-PCR amplification of CDR3 regions were used to construct TCR beta libraries. Before sequencing, the PCR products went through gel purification. The paper's data handling went like this. Across samples, 60 to 80 TRBV and roughly 13 TRBJ segments were identified and used for gene usage analysis of CDR3 amino acid clonotypes. COPE and FqMerger were used to merge the filtered high-quality paired reads into contigs. BLAST was used to align contigs to IMGT TRBV, TRBD and TRBJ reference genes, with CDR3 defined following IMGT. Highly expanded clones were defined as clonotypes with a frequency above 0.1%. Repertoire diversity was measured by Shannon entropy, and V-J evenness by the Gini coefficient. Clonotypes shared by more than one individual were considered public. The public reads were run again by TCRdb, first through fastp at Q25 and then through MiXCR, and only productive beta chains were kept. Rows are combined by CDR3 protein, so each entry shows the most common genes and DNA. The authors' filters were not applied to this entry. The table for this sample lists some 220,000 distinct CDR3 sequences; around a fifth of them were counted only once. The biggest ten clones account for approximately 12% of the sample.

This sample also appeared in a second study, on T cells in Graves' hyperthyroidism and ophthalmopathy. As that second paper reports: A patient counted as having stable Graves' hyperthyroidism if no progression to ophthalmopathy occurred over 18 months of follow-up. Hyperthyroidism patients were newly diagnosed, with disease duration under 2 months, and aged 18 to 65 years. The study excluded patients with uncontrolled infections, other autoimmune diseases, pregnancy or lactation. Diagnoses were based on clinical symptoms, serum thyroxine and TRAb, thyroid ultrasound and orbital computed tomography. The first round of RT-PCR for the TCR CDR3 was performed with the HTBI primer set and the Qiagen OneStep RT-PCR kit. Most expanded thyroid clonotypes (frequency above 0.001) were also detected in blood, a finding suggesting that blood repertoires may reflect thyroid immune responses. A 13 V-J signature model separated ophthalmopathy from stable hyperthyroidism, with roughly 88% sensitivity and roughly 82% specificity in cross-validation and 80%/75% in testing. In validation, the model predicted progression to ophthalmopathy a median of approximately 6.6 months before onset, with about 64% sensitivity and just under 75% specificity. TCR V-J signatures able to tell the groups apart were searched for in a discovery cohort of 100 or so patients, of whom under 45 had Graves' ophthalmopathy and 57 had stable Graves' hyperthyroidism. An independent validation cohort of 18 to 20 hyperthyroidism patients and 17 patients who later progressed to ophthalmopathy tested prospective prediction of ophthalmopathy. For training and testing, the 100 or so patients in the discovery cohort were randomly divided in a 7:3 ratio. Thyroid tissue and blood T-cell repertoires from several Graves' hyperthyroidism patients were also compared in the study. Once sampling was done, hyperthyroidism patients were given methimazole at a starting dose of 30 mg daily, whereas ophthalmopathy patients were given high-dose intravenous methylprednisolone. Libraries were constructed in a second round of multiplex PCR, after which size selection and purification were carried out. The libraries were sequenced on an Illumina HiSeq2000 using paired-end 100 bp reads. SOAPnuke was used to process the raw data, with reads discarded if the reads contained adapters or uncalled bases, had a mean Phred below 15, or lacked an exact constant-primer or identifier match. High-quality paired reads were merged using COPE v1.2.5, and each unique nucleotide sequence was defined as a clonotype. MiTCR v1.1 was used to align clonotypes to the IMGT TRBV, TRBD and TRBJ reference segments. The analysis was restricted to V-J combinations with a frequency above 0.0001, which together covered 99% to 99.2% of the repertoires. The TCS score was defined as F50 (clonal expansion) divided by E x V (chaos), with BLOSUM62-based TCRdist calculated between CDR3 peptides within each V-J. Welch's t-statistics and random forest reduced fewer than 550 V-J features to 13, which were used in a naive Bayes classifier (R e1071). Sample size was not statistically predetermined, and investigators were not blinded to group allocation. The paper describes TCR Vbeta CDR3 sequencing of fewer than 150 peripheral blood samples, made up of about 40 ophthalmopathy patients, roughly 75 hyperthyroidism patients and approximately 17 progressor patients.

The specimen comprised peripheral blood mononuclear cells (PBMCs), sampled at new diagnosis, from a patient treated with antithyroid drugs. This chain is built from TRBV27 and TRBJ2-7; TRBD1 agrees with 8 junctional bases. This receptor was obtained from a woman aged 25 to 39 with Graves disease. Donor details come from another sample of the same person, matched by shared clones. The bases read TGTGCCAGCAGTTTAGGAACAGGGGGGTTCGAGCAGTACTTC. It translates to CASSLGTGGFEQYF.